This entry is about one TCR beta chain. Germline V gene data show CDR1 as SGHDT and CDR2 as YYEEEE. V was pared by 3 bases and J by 3 bases, with 10 bases between. This CDR3 spans 14 amino acids. The data are from a study of T cell changes during pregnancy in multiple sclerosis. Sequenced by immunoSEQ multiplex PCR; TCRdb stores in-frame clones only, minus some. Altogether 30,000 or so clones are present, 80% to 90% being singletons, with the ten largest covering roughly 10%. The starting material was CD8+ T cells from peripheral blood mononuclear cells, obtained in the third trimester of pregnancy. The clonotype comes from a female donor with multiple sclerosis, enrolled in a pregnancy study. The chain uses TRBV5-6 and TRBJ1-5, with D perhaps matching TRBD1 (6 bases). The chain's CDR3 is CASSSGQTNQPQHF. DNA for the CDR3: TGTGCCAGCAGCTCCGGACAGACCAATCAGCCCCAGCATTTT.